These 13 T cell receptor delta chains came from one sample sequenced in a study of γδ T cells in repeated Plasmodium falciparum infection. Gammadelta T cells were flow-sorted from PBMC into Vgamma9/Vdelta2+ and Vdelta2-negative populations for bulk analysis. TCRdb called clones anew from the multiplex PCR reads with CATT. Among 90,000 or so delta-chain clones listed, 0.75% to 1% were seen once. Sequencing used gamma-delta T cells from blood. The receptor source for this set is a pool of human donors (malaria-infected and uninfected, not separated).

As concerns this clone: TCRdb shows a much larger clone's protein in place of this DNA's translation, and the two differ at residue 10, likely through a read error; the protein shown is translated from the DNA. The chain recombines TRDV2 with TRDJ1, with TRDD3 matching 9 bases. The J gene, not given by TCRdb, was assigned here from a germline match of the nucleotide sequence. The V gene end was trimmed by 3 bases and the J gene end by 3 bases; junction bases not matched to a gene: 7. The CDR3 is 15 residues long. The germline CDR1 and CDR2 sequences are GEAIGNYY and EKD. CDR3 sequence: CACDSLLGDADKLIF. The CDR3 DNA is TGTGCCTGTGACTCCCTACTGGGGGACGCCGATAAACTCATCTTT.

About this clone: The mismatch at residue 10 between this DNA's translation and the TCRdb protein of a much larger clone likely reflects a read error; the protein shown is translated from the DNA. V usage is TRDV1 and J usage is TRDJ3; D perhaps matches TRDD3 (6 bases). The germline V gene encodes CDR1 TSWWSYY and CDR2 QGS. The CDR3 runs 28 residues. Trimming shortened V by 0 bases and J by 0 bases, and 39 bases separated the two germline ends. CDR3 loop: CALGELVGPPQSYWDRPKSSWDTRQMFF. CDR3 nucleotides: TGTGCTCTTGGGGAACTAGTGGGACCTCCACAGTCGTACTGGGATAGGCCGAAGAGCTCCTGGGACACCCGACAGATGTTTTTC.

On this clone itself: The mismatch at residue 7 between this DNA's translation and the TCRdb protein of a much larger clone likely reflects a read error; the protein shown is translated from the DNA. V and J are TRDV1 and TRDJ1; TRDD3 matches at 9 bases. As TCRdb names no J gene, one was assigned here on the basis of a DNA match to germline. This CDR3 has 17 amino acids. With 3 bases clipped from V and 4 bases from J, the junction kept 12 bases outside the gene matches. Germline CDR1 is TSWWSYY and CDR2 is QGS. The CDR3 DNA sequence: TGTGCTCTTGGGGATTCTGCGGGGATACGATACAGCGATAAACTCATCTTT. It encodes CALGDSAGIRYSDKLIF.

This clone occurred a few times. J is TRDJ3 and V is TRDV2, with 7 bases fitting TRDD3. TCRdb supplies no J gene; here it was assigned by aligning the nucleotide sequence to germline. The CDR3 is 18 amino acids. Looked up from germline, CDR1 is GEAIGNYY and CDR2 is EKD. J lost 0 bases, V lost 5 bases, and 9 bases had no gene match. CDR3 sequence: CACVVLGASSWDTRQMFF. In DNA, the CDR3 is TGTGCCTGTGTTGTGCTGGGGGCAAGCTCCTGGGACACCCGACAGATGTTTTTC.

In this sample, this clone turned up a few times. Translating this DNA gives a protein that differs at residue 5 from the TCRdb one, which belongs to a much larger clone; a read error is likely, and the protein shown is this translation. The CDR3 DNA follows: TGTGCTCTTGTGGCTACCATTACTGGGGGACTCCAGCACACGTACACCGATAAACTCATCTTT. Translation gives CALVATITGGLQHTYTDKLIF. This sequence joins TRDV1 and TRDJ1; 9 bases agree with TRDD3. CDR1 is TSWWSYY and CDR2 is QGS in the germline V gene. The CDR3 runs 21 residues. With 7 bases clipped from V and 0 bases from J, the junction kept 24 bases outside the gene matches.

On this clone itself: The protein held in TCRdb is that of a much larger clone and does not match this DNA's translation at residue 4, likely because of a read error; the protein shown is translated from the DNA. V and J are TRDV2 and TRDJ1, with TRDD3 matching 8 bases. TCRdb gives no J gene; it was assigned here by matching the DNA to germline. This CDR3 has 14 amino acids. The junction had 6 bases not matched to a gene; V was cut back by 5 bases and J by 2 bases. The germline gives CDR1 GEAIGNYY, CDR2 EKD. The CDR3 sequence: CACGGIRKTDKLIF. Here the CDR3 DNA reads TGTGCCTGTGGCGGGATACGGAAAACCGATAAACTCATCTTT.

Of note for this clone: This likely came from a read error, as a far larger clone is one base away. Other DNA sequences from this sample encode an identical CDR3 as well. The rearrangement links TRDV1 to TRDJ1; 11 nucleotides align to TRDD3. The J gene is not listed in TCRdb, so it was assigned here from a DNA match to germline. The CDR3 is 18 residues long. CDR1 is TSWWSYY, CDR2 QGS, per germline. CDR3 amino acids: CALGERPYWGIVLDKLIF. Here the CDR3 DNA reads TGCGCTCTTGGGGAACGCCCATACTGGGGGATAGTCCTCGATAAACTCATCTTT.

This clone came up a few times. With only one base between it and a far larger clone, this is likely a read error. This same CDR3 is encoded by further DNA sequences in the sample. V is TRDV1 and J is TRDJ1; 10 bases are a match to TRDD3. Trimming at V came to 3 bases and at J to 2 bases, leaving 15 bases not matched to a gene. The CDR3 spans 19 residues. Germline V CDR1 and CDR2: TSWWSYY, QGS. The CDR3 loop is CALGERMGDTHGGTDKLIF. CDR3 nucleotide sequence: TGTGCTCTTGGGGAGAGGATGGGGGATACCCACGGCGGGACCGATAAACTCATCTTT.

Points on this clone: The protein recorded in TCRdb matches a much larger clone and deviates from this DNA's translation at residue 12, suggesting a read error; the protein here is obtained by translating the DNA. The rearrangement links TRDV1 to TRDJ1; the match to TRDD3 covers 10 bases. The CDR3 is made up of 19 amino acids. Looked up from germline, CDR1 is TSWWSYY and CDR2 is QGS. Trimming took 1 base from V and 0 from J; bases not matched to a gene: 11. CDR3 region: CALGERLRGIRRYTDKLIF. The CDR3 DNA is TGTGCTCTTGGGGAACGCCTTCGGGGGATACGGAGATACACCGATAAACTCATCTTT.

This clone has only a few counts. The protein in TCRdb stems from a much larger clone and differs at residue 23 from this DNA's translation, likely a read error; here the protein is translated from the DNA. The chain combines TRDV1 with TRDJ1; 12 bases align to TRDD3. Germline trimming cut 1 base from V and 3 bases from J; bases unmatched to any gene: 39. Looked up from germline, CDR1 is TSWWSYY and CDR2 is QGS. CDR3 length equals 28 residues. The DNA of the CDR3 is TGTGCTCTTGGGGAACGGGGCGAGTTTGCCTTCCCCCCTTCTCGTACTGTCTGGGGGATACGGGGCGCCGATAAACTCATCTTT. This translates into CALGERGEFAFPPSRTVWGIRGADKLIF.

This clone was found a few times. The protein given by TCRdb reflects a much larger clone and differs at residue 21 from this DNA's translation, likely from a read error; the protein shown is the DNA's translation. This chain connects TRDV1 to TRDJ1; TRDD3 matches at 11 bases. This CDR3 has 24 residues. Germline V gene data show CDR1 as TSWWSYY and CDR2 as QGS. The CDR3 sequence is CALGEGVPTIGWGILPRGTDELIF. CDR3 coding DNA: TGTGCTCTTGGGGAAGGGGTACCTACGATTGGCTGGGGGATACTCCCCAGGGGGACCGATGAACTCATCTTT.

This clone was seen a handful of times. The protein held in TCRdb is that of a much larger clone and does not match this DNA's translation at residue 8, likely because of a read error; the protein shown is translated from the DNA. The chain links TRDV1 to TRDJ1; D gene unclear. The J gene, missing from TCRdb, was assigned here through DNA to germline matching. V was cut by 8 bases and J by 0 bases, with 19 bases left in between. Germline V gene lookup returns CDR1 TSWWSYY and CDR2 QGS. CDR3 size: 16 residues. The CDR3 region has the DNA TGTGCTCTTACCCTCGGAGATATGCCTTACACCGATAAACTCATCTTT. Translation: CALTLGDMPYTDKLIF.

In its sample, this clone was seen a few times. TCRdb attributes to this sequence the protein of a much larger clone, which differs from the DNA translation at residue 4; a read error is likely, and the protein displayed is translated from the DNA. This sequence joins TRDV2 and TRDJ1; possibly TRDD3 for D (5 bases). The J gene is absent in TCRdb and was assigned here via DNA matching to germline. The CDR3 is made up of 16 amino acids. Per the germline V gene, CDR1 is GEAIGNYY and CDR2 is EKD. The CDR3 loop is CACNTVSRTGDDKLIF. The CDR3 DNA sequence: TGTGCCTGTAACACCGTATCCCGTACTGGAGACGATAAACTCATCTTT.